This TCR beta chain emerged from a study of CD8 T cells in Susac syndrome. TCR beta was sequenced from blood CD8+ and CD4+ T cells. Random hexamers served to reverse transcribe roughly 0.45 to 1 ug RNA. The TCR beta CDR3 was amplified by immunoSEQ multiplex PCR across 54 Vbeta, 13 Jbeta. MiXCR was run by TCRdb on the immunoSEQ multiplex PCR reads, yielding one entry per CDR3 protein. The repertoire holds 100,000 to 150,000 distinct CDR3 sequences, with about 93% as singletons. Sequences were obtained from CD8+ T cells from PBMCs. This clonotype was obtained from a human donor with Susac syndrome.

The CDR3 here is CASARGGTDTDTQYF. CDR3 nucleotide sequence: TGTGCCAGCGCCCGGGGGGGAACGGATACAGATACGCAGTATTTT. V and J are TRBV12-3 or TRBV12-4 and TRBJ2-3, with 8 bases that match TRBD2. Germline trimming cut 8 bases from V and 3 bases from J; bases unmatched to any gene: 10. The CDR3 extends over 15 amino acids.